Shown below are 9 T cell receptor beta chains from a single sample sequenced in a study of blood T cell repertoires in COVID-19. Assay used: immunoSEQ multiplex PCR; TCRdb lists only in-frame clones, some missing. Of under 200,000 clones in the sample, more than 75% were seen once. The sequenced sample consisted of peripheral blood. Every receptor here comes from a woman of 80 years or more with acute or convalescent COVID-19.

V is TRBV6-1 and J is TRBJ1-5, with TRBD1 as a possible D gene (5 bases). Germline-derived CDR1 and CDR2 are MNHNS and SASEGT. Trimming cost V 2 bases and J 9 bases, with 14 bases left between them. The CDR3 loop spans 14 amino acids. CDR3 region: CASSEWGRVRPQHF. CDR3 DNA: TGTGCCAGCAGTGAATGGGGCAGGGTCAGGCCCCAGCATTTT.

V and J are TRBV7-2 and TRBJ2-7; 14 nucleotides line up with TRBD2. After removal of 5 bases from V and 6 bases from J, the junction contained 6 bases not matched to a gene. From germline, CDR1 is SGHTA and CDR2 FQGNSA. CDR3 length: 15 residues. CDR3 amino acids: CASSLPGLAGVEQYF. In DNA form, the CDR3 reads TGTGCCAGCAGCCTCCCGGGACTAGCGGGAGTCGAGCAGTACTTC.

The V gene is TRBV28, the J gene TRBJ1-1, with TRBD1 matching over 7 bases. The V and J ends lost 7 bases and 0 bases, in that order; junction bases with no gene match: 2. The length of the CDR3 is 13 residues. Germline V gene sequence: CDR1 MDHEN, CDR2 SYDVKM. CDR3 coding DNA: TGTGCCAGCAAAGGGGGCCTGAACACTGAAGCTTTCTTT. Translating gives CASKGGLNTEAFF.

The table lists this clone with a few counts. Other nucleotide sequences in the sample specify the same CDR3. The rearrangement links TRBV5-1 to TRBJ2-1, with a tentative D call TRBD1 (6 bases). CDR1 and CDR2 from the germline V gene are SGHRS and YFSETQ. The CDR3 has 14 amino acids. Trimming took 1 base from V and 5 from J, leaving 10 bases between them. The CDR3 sequence: CASSLLPGDNEQFF. The DNA of the CDR3 is TGCGCCAGCAGCTTGTTGCCAGGGGACAATGAGCAGTTCTTC.

The CDR3 DNA is TGTGCCAGCAGTTTAAATCCCAACTACGAGCAGTACTTC. This translates into CASSLNPNYEQYF. The chain carries TRBV27 and TRBJ2-7; no clear D gene. The CDR3 is made up of 13 amino acids. The V gene's germline CDR1 is MNHEY and CDR2 SMNVEV (reference sequence). V lost 2 bases and J lost 3, with 8 bases in between.

This clone was seen just once. The chain uses TRBV3-1 (or the pseudogene TRBV3-2) and TRBJ2-1; 8 bases match TRBD2. This CDR3 spans 16 amino acids. The germline V gene has CDR1 LGHDT and CDR2 YNNKEL (reference sequence). With 1 base clipped from V and 4 bases from J, the junction kept 6 bases outside the gene matches. The CDR3 bases are TGTGCCAGCAGCCAAGTATACCAGCGGGAGTACAATGAGCAGTTCTTC. It is translated as CASSQVYQREYNEQFF.

This clone was counted between two and nine times. This chain connects TRBV19 to TRBJ1-1; a weak D match, TRBD1 (6 bases). V was shortened by 7 bases and J by 5 bases, with 14 bases between the two germline ends. The CDR3 totals 13 residues. Germline assignment: CDR1 LNHDA and CDR2 SQIVND (reference sequence). The DNA for the CDR3 is TGTGCCAGTATGAAGGGGGTATGGACTGAAGCTTTCTTT. Protein sequence: CASMKGVWTEAFF.

This rearrangement joins TRBV6-5 to TRBJ2-2, with 9 bases matching TRBD2. CDR3 size: 15 residues. J was trimmed by 7 bases and V by 6 bases; bases with no gene match: 9. Germline V gene sequence: CDR1 MNHEY, CDR2 SVGAGI. The CDR3 sequence is CASSPPGTSIGELFF. CDR3 in DNA: TGTGCCAGCAGCCCCCCCGGGACTAGCATCGGGGAGCTGTTTTTT.

The J gene is TRBJ2-5, the V gene TRBV30; maybe TRBD1 (5 bases). Between the trimmed V and J ends, which lost 7 bases and 4 bases, there was a span of 13 bases. The length of the CDR3 is 12 residues. CDR1 is GTSNPN, CDR2 SVGIG, per germline (reference sequence). CDR3 sequence (DNA): TGTGCCTACGTAAGGGGATCAGAGACCCAGTACTTC. Protein sequence: CAYVRGSETQYF.